This entry is about one T cell receptor beta chain. Its specificity is unknown. V dropped 5 bases and J dropped 4; count of bases not matched to a gene: 9. CDR3 length: 15 residues. Germline V gene data show CDR1 as SNHLY and CDR2 as FYNNEI. The data stem from a study of T cell repertoires in ileal Crohn's disease. Study-level results: All patients with clonality above 26.8% had endoscopic recurrence.

Around 0.55 micrograms of biopsy DNA per sample underwent TCRB immunosequencing. This table comes from immunoSEQ multiplex PCR, and its TCRdb copy is limited to in-frame clones, with some not included. The data contain around 13,000 clones, over 75% of them singletons. Time point in this sample: neoterminal ileum biopsy at postoperative endoscopy, about 6 months after surgery. Patients were adults with ileal or ileocolonic Crohn's disease needing resection. The V and J genes are TRBV2 and TRBJ2-3, with 7 bases that match TRBD1. The TCR originated in an adult with Crohn's disease. Sample: ileal tissue. The CDR3 loop is CASSLTGVRPDTQYF. For the CDR3, the DNA is TGTGCCAGCAGTCTTACAGGGGTGAGACCAGATACGCAGTATTTT.